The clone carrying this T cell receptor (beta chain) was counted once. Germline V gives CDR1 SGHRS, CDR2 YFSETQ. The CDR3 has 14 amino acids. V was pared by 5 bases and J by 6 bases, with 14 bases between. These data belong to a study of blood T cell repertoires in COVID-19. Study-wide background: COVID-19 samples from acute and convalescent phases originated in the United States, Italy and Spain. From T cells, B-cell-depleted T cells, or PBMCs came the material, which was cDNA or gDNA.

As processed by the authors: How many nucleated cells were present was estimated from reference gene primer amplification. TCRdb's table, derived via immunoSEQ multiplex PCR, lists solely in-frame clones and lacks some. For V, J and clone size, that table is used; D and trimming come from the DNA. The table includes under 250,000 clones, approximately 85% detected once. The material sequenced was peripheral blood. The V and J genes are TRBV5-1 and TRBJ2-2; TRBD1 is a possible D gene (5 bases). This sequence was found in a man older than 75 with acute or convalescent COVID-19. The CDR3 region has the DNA TGCGCCAGCAGTTCGGACACCCCGCCCGGGGAGCTGTTTTTT. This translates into CASSSDTPPGELFF.